The 32 T cell receptor beta chains reported below all come from one sample, sequenced in a study of blood T cell repertoires in COVID-19. Some clones are missing from TCRdb's copy, which holds only in-frame ones; the method was immunoSEQ multiplex PCR. The table records about 110,000 clones, less than 85% of them present only once. The sample taken for sequencing was peripheral blood. Every receptor here comes from a woman in her fifties or sixties with acute or convalescent COVID-19.

CDR3 bases: TGTGCCAGCTCACCACCGGCAGGGGCGGATAGCAATCAGCCCCAGCATTTT. Protein product: CASSPPAGADSNQPQHF. The chain uses TRBV18 and TRBJ1-5; tentatively, D is TRBD1 (6 bases). Germline CDR1 reads KGHSH; CDR2 reads LQKENI. Trimming pared 0 bases from V and 0 bases from J, leaving 12 bases between. The CDR3 is 17 amino acids. The complete variable domain, with remaining parts taken from reference TRBV18 and TRBJ1-5, reads NAGVMQNPRHLVRRRGQEARLRCSPMKGHSHVYWYRQLPEEGLKFMVYLQKENIIDESGMPKERFSAEFPKEGPSILRIQQVVRGDSAAYFCASSPPAGADSNQPQHFGDGTRLSIL.

The genes are TRBV7-8 and TRBJ1-6; the D is unclear. The CDR3 extends over 16 amino acids. Per germline, CDR1 SGHVS and CDR2 FQNEAQ. V shed 1 base and J shed 7 bases, with 14 bases lying between them. CDR3 nucleotides: TGTGCCAGCAGCTTAGTATCGTCAGGTTTGAATTCACCCCTCCACTTT. Protein: CASSLVSSGLNSPLHF. Full variable domain (rest looked up from reference TRBV7-8 and TRBJ1-6): GAGVSQSPRYKVAKRGQDVALRCDPISGHVSLFWYQQALGQGPEFLTYFQNEAQLDKSGLPSDRFFAERPEGSVSTLKIQRTQQEDSAVYLCASSLVSSGLNSPLHFGNGTRLTVT.

This chain uses TRBV19 with TRBJ2-3; 7 nucleotides match TRBD1. CDR1 is LNHDA, CDR2 SQIVND, per germline (reference sequence). The CDR3 length is 16 residues. V gave up 5 bases and J gave up 0 bases; unmatched junction bases: 8. CDR3 in amino acids: CASSSSTGRSTDTQYF. The CDR3 region has the DNA TGTGCCAGTAGTTCCTCGACAGGGAGAAGCACAGATACGCAGTATTTT.

V and J are TRBV7-9 and TRBJ2-3; TRBD2 matches at 11 bases. V trimming: 2 bases; J trimming: 2 bases; junction bases outside the gene matches: 9. The CDR3 covers 18 residues. Germline V gene sequence: CDR1 SEHNR, CDR2 FQNEAQ (reference sequence). CDR3 loop: CASSLWGRTSGYTDTQYF. The CDR3 coding sequence is TGTGCCAGCAGCTTATGGGGTCGGACTAGCGGGTACACAGATACGCAGTATTTT.

Remarks on this clone: Other DNA sequences in this sample translate to the same CDR3. The chain uses TRBV6-1 and TRBJ1-3; 9 bases are shared with TRBD1. The CDR3 contains 15 residues. V dropped 2 bases and J dropped 7; count of bases not matched to a gene: 6. Germline values: CDR1 MNHNS, CDR2 SASEGT. CDR3 nucleotides: TGTGCCAGCAGTGAACTCCGGACAGGGGAGAACACCATATATTTT. Its translation: CASSELRTGENTIYF.

The chain joins TRBV4-2 to TRBJ1-2; tentatively, D is TRBD1 (5 bases). The CDR3 is 13 amino acids. Germline V gene sequence: CDR1 LGHNA, CDR2 YNFKEQ. Between the trimmed V and J ends, which lost 4 bases and 8 bases, there was a span of 14 bases. The CDR3 nucleotides read TGTGCCAGCAGCCGGGGGGTCGAGGGGGGCTACACCTTC. Its translation: CASSRGVEGGYTF.

The V gene is TRBV28, the J gene TRBJ1-5; no clear D. This CDR3 has 15 amino acids. Trimming pared 2 bases from V and 4 bases from J, leaving 12 bases between. Germline CDR1 MDHEN, CDR2 SYDVKM. CDR3 residues: CASSLSLGGNQPQHF. The CDR3 DNA reads TGTGCCAGCAGTTTAAGTCTAGGAGGGAATCAGCCCCAGCATTTT.

The chain has TRBV20-1 and TRBJ2-7; 7 bases line up with TRBD2. Germline V gives CDR1 DFQATT, CDR2 SNEGSKA (reference sequence). The CDR3 is 11 residues long. After removal of 0 bases from V and 11 bases from J, the junction contained 4 bases not matched to a gene. CDR3 region: CSARDPSGEYF. The CDR3 DNA reads TGCAGTGCTAGAGATCCAAGCGGGGAGTACTTC.

The rearrangement joins TRBV6-5 to TRBJ1-3; D might be TRBD1 (5 bases). CDR3 length: 15 amino acids. V was pared by 8 bases and J by 1 base, with 15 bases between. The germline CDR1 and CDR2 sequences are MNHEY and SVGAGI. In nucleotides, the CDR3 is TGTGCCAGCCGGTTGGGGGACTATTCTGGAAACACCATATATTTT. This encodes CASRLGDYSGNTIYF.

This chain links TRBV7-2 with TRBJ2-1; 8 bases align to TRBD1. Per the germline V gene, CDR1 is SGHTA and CDR2 is FQGNSA. J lost 2 bases, V lost 6 bases, and 12 bases had no gene match. The CDR3 is made up of 17 amino acids. CDR3: CASRELRGQVTYNEQFF. In DNA, the CDR3 is TGTGCCAGCAGAGAACTACGGGGACAGGTGACCTACAATGAGCAGTTCTTC.

The rearrangement joins TRBV27 to TRBJ2-7; perhaps TRBD2 as D (6 bases). CDR3 size: 13 residues. Germline loops: CDR1 MNHEY, CDR2 SMNVEV (reference sequence). Deletions cut 3 bases from V and 0 bases from J, with 6 bases between. The CDR3 spells CASSLRGSYEQYF. The CDR3 DNA sequence: TGTGCCAGCAGTTTGCGGGGCTCCTACGAGCAGTACTTC.

This clone was recorded once. This sequence joins TRBV29-1 and TRBJ2-7; D may be TRBD1 (5 bases). Per the germline V gene, CDR1 is SQVTM and CDR2 is ANQGSEA. CDR3 length: 13 residues. V was trimmed by 5 bases and J by 6 bases, leaving 17 bases between them. CDR3 sequence (DNA): TGCAGCGTTTCACCCCAGGGTTCTGCCGAGCAGTACTTC. This translates into CSVSPQGSAEQYF.

The rearrangement uses TRBV29-1 and TRBJ2-5, with 8 bases lining up with TRBD2. This CDR3 contains 14 residues. Germline V CDR1 and CDR2: SQVTM, ANQGSEA. V shed 3 bases, J shed 3 bases, and the junction held 6 bases outside the gene matches. CDR3 amino acids: CSVDNSLAEETQYF. The CDR3 nucleotides are TGCAGCGTTGACAACTCACTAGCGGAAGAGACCCAGTACTTC.

The V call is TRBV5-1, the J call TRBJ1-2, with no clear D. Germline CDR1 SGHRS, CDR2 YFSETQ. V lost 1 base and J lost 6, with 7 bases in between. The CDR3 has 12 residues. The CDR3: CASSLMGDGYTF. In DNA, the CDR3 is TGCGCCAGCAGCTTGATGGGCGATGGCTACACCTTC.

This chain joins TRBV24-1 and TRBJ2-2, with D possibly matching TRBD2 (6 bases). CDR3 length equals 15 residues. Trimming cost V 5 bases and J 3 bases, with 12 bases left between them. Germline-derived CDR1 and CDR2 are KGHDR and SFDVKD. The CDR3 here is CATSAPGLYTGELFF. CDR3 bases: TGTGCCACCAGTGCCCCGGGACTTTACACCGGGGAGCTGTTTTTT.

This chain links TRBV23-1 with TRBJ2-7; TRBD2 matches 7 bases. TRBV23-1 carries the ORF label, with uncertain function. This CDR3 has 16 amino acids. The ends lost 4 bases at V and 7 bases at J; junction bases unmatched: 16. DNA for the CDR3: TGCGCCAGCAGTCCCCTCTCAAGCGGGGACCCGGGTGAGCAGTACTTC. Its translation: CASSPLSSGDPGEQYF.

V usage is TRBV20-1 and J usage is TRBJ2-7; maybe TRBD1 (6 bases). The germline CDR1 and CDR2 sequences are DFQATT and SNEGSKA (reference sequence). CDR3 length equals 11 residues. V lost 7 bases and J 3 bases, leaving 10 bases between the germline ends. The CDR3 DNA follows: TGCAGTGTTGGGGGCATCTACGAGCAGTACTTC. This encodes CSVGGIYEQYF.

This clone has a single count. The CDR3 sequence: CATELGVRRGEQFF. The DNA of the CDR3 is TGTGCCACGGAACTGGGAGTCCGCCGAGGGGAGCAGTTCTTC. This chain links TRBV24-1 with TRBJ2-1, with D perhaps matching TRBD2 (5 bases). Germline CDR1 and CDR2: KGHDR and SFDVKD. The CDR3 spans 14 residues. Trimming shortened V by 10 bases and J by 10 bases, and 22 bases separated the two germline ends.

The chain uses TRBV28 and TRBJ2-7, with TRBD1 matching 9 bases. The length of the CDR3 is 13 residues. Germline CDR1 and CDR2: MDHEN and SYDVKM. V shed 6 bases and J 6 bases; nucleotides not matched to a gene: 6. The CDR3 DNA reads as TGTGCCAGCAGAGGGACAGGGCGGTCCGAGCAGTACTTC. Protein product: CASRGTGRSEQYF.

The CDR3 region is CASSLMRRDEQYF. DNA for the CDR3: TGTGCCAGCAGCTTAATGCGGCGGGACGAGCAGTACTTC. The chain carries TRBV7-3 and TRBJ2-7; a weak D match, TRBD2 (5 bases). Trimming left V 1 base short and J 5 bases short, with 9 bases between. The CDR3 spans 13 residues. Germline V gene data show CDR1 as SGHTA and CDR2 as FQGTGA.

The chain combines TRBV7-6 with TRBJ2-2, with TRBD2 matching over 7 bases. Per germline, CDR1 SGHVS and CDR2 FNYEAQ. Trimming at V came to 5 bases and at J to 4 bases, leaving 10 bases not matched to a gene. This CDR3 has 16 residues. CDR3 nucleotides: TGTGCCAGCAGCGGTAGCGGGTTCGGGTCCACCGGGGAGCTGTTTTTT. Protein sequence: CASSGSGFGSTGELFF.

The rearrangement joins TRBV11-2 to TRBJ1-4; unclear D gene. This CDR3 spans 12 amino acids. The V and J ends lost 7 bases and 7 bases respectively, with 10 bases between them. CDR1 and CDR2 (germline): SGHAT, FQNNGV. The CDR3 DNA reads as TGTGCCAGCACGCTAGAGGGTGAAAAACTGTTTTTT. This translates into CASTLEGEKLFF.

The chain joins TRBV7-9 to TRBJ2-1; 8 positions agree with TRBD2. The CDR3 has 15 amino acids. J was trimmed by 10 bases and V by 5 bases; bases with no gene match: 13. Germline V gene sequence: CDR1 SEHNR, CDR2 FQNEAQ (reference sequence). The CDR3 is CASSPQAGVLEEQFF. In DNA form, the CDR3 reads TGTGCCAGCAGCCCCCAAGCGGGAGTGCTGGAGGAGCAGTTCTTC.

The V and J genes are TRBV11-2 and TRBJ1-4, with unresolved D. With 3 bases removed from V and 4 bases from J, the gap between germline ends came to 9 bases. CDR1 is SGHAT and CDR2 is FQNNGV in the germline V gene. This CDR3 region has 14 residues. The CDR3, as DNA: TGTGCCAGCAGCTTTCAGGCGGGTAATGAAAAACTGTTTTTT. This translates into CASSFQAGNEKLFF.

This clone has a single count. V usage is TRBV2 and J usage is TRBJ2-3, with D perhaps TRBD2 (6 bases). The CDR3 is 13 amino acids. CDR1 is SNHLY and CDR2 is FYNNEI in the germline V gene. Trimming cost V 11 bases and J 2 bases, with 14 bases left between them. In DNA form, the CDR3 reads TGTGCCGTGAGGACGGACTACACAGATACGCAGTATTTT. The encoded protein is CAVRTDYTDTQYF.

The chain uses TRBV10-3 and TRBJ1-1; D not certain. Trimming removed 10 bases from V and 5 bases from J, with 17 bases in between. Germline assignment: CDR1 ENHRY and CDR2 SYGVKD. This CDR3 is 13 amino acids long. The CDR3 DNA sequence: TGTGCCAGCCACTCCTCCCTCGAGACTGAAGCTTTCTTT. Translating gives CASHSSLETEAFF.

This clone was seen a few times. The chain couples TRBV6-1 to TRBJ1-4; TRBD1 matches at 8 bases. Germline trimming cut 2 bases from V and 8 bases from J; bases unmatched to any gene: 4. The germline CDR1 and CDR2 sequences are MNHNS and SASEGT. There are 14 residues in the CDR3. CDR3 loop: CASSELPGGEKLFF. CDR3 nucleotide sequence: TGTGCCAGCAGTGAACTACCAGGGGGCGAAAAACTGTTTTTT.

V is TRBV19 and J is TRBJ1-2, with 7 bases fitting TRBD1. Germline V gene data show CDR1 as LNHDA and CDR2 as SQIVND (reference sequence). The CDR3 consists of 15 residues. J lost 4 bases, V lost 7 bases, and 12 bases had no gene match. The CDR3 loop is CASNPPGQNFYGYTF. The CDR3 nucleotides read TGTGCCAGTAACCCCCCGGGACAGAACTTCTATGGCTACACCTTC.

This clone was found a few times. The CDR3 sequence is CASSAGEITEAFF. The CDR3 DNA follows: TGTGCCAGCAGCGCAGGGGAAATAACTGAAGCTTTCTTT. The J gene is TRBJ1-1, the V gene TRBV7-8; tentatively, D is TRBD1 (6 bases). CDR1 is SGHVS, CDR2 FQNEAQ, per germline. V lost 5 bases and J lost 5, with 12 bases in between. This CDR3 region has 13 residues. The full variable domain, its missing parts supplied by reference TRBV7-8 and TRBJ1-1, is GAGVSQSPRYKVAKRGQDVALRCDPISGHVSLFWYQQALGQGPEFLTYFQNEAQLDKSGLPSDRFFAERPEGSVSTLKIQRTQQEDSAVYLCASSAGEITEAFFGQGTRLTVV.

The rearrangement uses TRBV5-8 and TRBJ2-6; D possibly corresponds to TRBD1 (5 bases). The germline V gene encodes CDR1 SGHTS and CDR2 YDEGEE. This CDR3 contains 18 residues. Deletions cut 0 bases from V and 0 bases from J, with 13 bases between. DNA for the CDR3: TGTGCCAGCAGCTTGGAGCCAGGGATACTCTCTGGGGCCAACGTCCTGACTTTC. This codes for CASSLEPGILSGANVLTF.

The V call is TRBV7-6, the J call TRBJ2-4; D gene uncertain. The CDR3 is made up of 17 amino acids. The V end was cut by 1 base, the J end by 1 base, with 14 bases between. Germline assignment: CDR1 SGHVS and CDR2 FNYEAQ. CDR3: CASSLGAGAMAKNIQYF. As DNA, the CDR3 is TGTGCCAGCAGCTTAGGAGCAGGCGCGATGGCCAAAAACATTCAGTACTTC.

The CDR3 coding sequence is TGCAGTGCTAGCCGAGACTACGAGCAGTACTTC. It yields the protein CSASRDYEQYF. The chain combines TRBV20-1 with TRBJ2-7; D is undetermined. Germline lookup yields CDR1 DFQATT and CDR2 SNEGSKA (reference sequence). Trimming removed 3 bases from V and 3 bases from J, with 6 bases in between. The CDR3 runs to 11 residues.